This is a list of T cell receptor beta chains from one sample in a study of blood T cells in healthy people across ages. In TCRdb, the 5' RACE reads were re-called with MiXCR into one record per CDR3 protein. The repertoire includes roughly 650,000 distinct CDR3 sequences, about 32% of them detected once, and approximately 15% sits in the top ten. Sequenced: blood. Receptors originate from a woman older than 75 in good health. Each CDR3 is given with its conserved first and last residue. Each record gives: clone size, J gene, D gene, V gene, CDR3 length, CDR3 DNA, CDR3 protein. The D gene is left open where the match is weak. Clone size is stated in some rows and not others, as once, few, many or a class when expanded.

many TRBJ2-7 - TRBV25-1 14 TGTGCCAGCAGTGGGGGGACACCGACCTACGAGCAGTACTTC CASSGGTPTYEQYF
- TRBJ1-2 TRBD1 TRBV11-2 16 TGTGCCAGCACCAGAGGTAGTGGACAGGGGATCGGTGGCTACACCTTC CASTRGSGQGIGGYTF
- TRBJ2-5 TRBD1 TRBV30 14 TGTGCCTGGAGAGTAGGGGGCAGCCAAGAGACCCAGTACTTC CAWRVGGSQETQYF
many TRBJ2-1 TRBD2 TRBV29-1 15 TGCAGCGTTTCGGGGGGACGGACTAGCGGGGACCTCGGGTTCTTC CSVSGGRTSGDLGFF
- TRBJ2-7 - TRBV20-1 12 TGCAGTGCTAGGTTTGGTCCCAGGGAGCAGTACTTC CSARFGPREQYF
- TRBJ1-6 - TRBV20-1 14 TGCAGTGCTCAGCCGGGGCGTTATAATCCACCCCTCCACTTT CSAQPGRYNPPLHF
- TRBJ1-5 TRBD1 TRBV28 14 TGTGCCAGCAGCCCTACAGGGGACCATCAGCCCCAGCATTTT CASSPTGDHQPQHF
many TRBJ2-1 TRBD1 TRBV12-3/TRBV12-4 16 TGTGCCAGCAGTTCTATTTTGACAGGGGAACACAATGAGCAGTTCTTC CASSSILTGEHNEQFF
- TRBJ2-7 TRBD1 TRBV12-3/TRBV12-4 14 TGTGCCAGCAGTTTAGGAGAGGGGGCCAATGAGCAGTACTTC CASSLGEGANEQYF
many TRBJ2-4 - TRBV29-1 12 TGCAGCGTGTCCCAAGCCAAAAACATTCAGTACTTC CSVSQAKNIQYF
- TRBJ2-1 - TRBV6-2/TRBV6-3 16 TGTGCCAGCAGAGACAGTTATCCCGTACCTCAAGAGACCCAGTTCTTC CASRDSYPVPQETQFF
- TRBJ1-2 TRBD1 TRBV29-1 18 TGCAGCGTTGATTCCCTCGGGACAGAAACTTCTACTAACTATGGCTACACCTTC CSVDSLGTETSTNYGYTF
- TRBJ2-3 TRBD2 TRBV7-8 19 TGTGCCAGCAGCTTCCCTACTAGCGGGAGGACCTATGACACAGATACGCAGTATTTT CASSFPTSGRTYDTDTQYF
- TRBJ1-2 TRBD1 TRBV7-9 14 TGTGCCAGCAGCTTAGGAACAGGGGGCCGTGGCTACACCTTC CASSLGTGGRGYTF
- TRBJ2-7 TRBD2 TRBV7-9 17 TGTGCCAGCAGCTTAGGGAGACTAGCGGGAGGATTTAATGAGCAGTACTTC CASSLGRLAGGFNEQYF
many TRBJ2-1 - TRBV30 15 TGTGCCTGGAGAGTTGCTGTCGGGTGGGACAATGAGCAGTTCTTC CAWRVAVGWDNEQFF
many TRBJ2-1 - TRBV28 13 TGTGCCAGCGGCGCCAGGGGGGTTAATGAGCAGTTCTTC CASGARGVNEQFF
few TRBJ2-7 TRBD2 TRBV20-1 15 TGCAGTGCTAGCGTCACTAGCGGAGGTTACTACGAGCAGTACTTC CSASVTSGGYYEQYF
few TRBJ1-3 - TRBV5-5 16 TGTGCCAGCAGCTTGGAAGGGGACTACTCTGGAAACACCATATATTTT CASSLEGDYSGNTIYF
few TRBJ2-5 TRBD1 TRBV5-5 14 TGTGCCAGCAGCAAAGAGGGGGCCTACGAGACCCAGTACTTC CASSKEGAYETQYF
many TRBJ1-1 - TRBV6-1 13 TGTGCCAGCAGGAGGACAGTGAACACTGAAGCTTTCTTT CASRRTVNTEAFF
many TRBJ2-7 - TRBV5-1 12 TGCGCCAGCAGCTTGACAGGAGACGAGCAGTACTTC CASSLTGDEQYF
many TRBJ2-3 - TRBV7-3 15 TGTGCCAGCAGCTTAGGCGCAGGGTACACAGATACGCAGTATTTT CASSLGAGYTDTQYF
many TRBJ2-1 - TRBV9 16 TGTGCCAGCAGCCCTGCCGGACACAGGGAAAGGAATGAGCAGTTCTTC CASSPAGHRERNEQFF
many TRBJ2-7 TRBD1 TRBV9 15 TGTGCCAGCAGCGTAGGGGGACAGGGGGCGTGGGAGCAGTACTTC CASSVGGQGAWEQYF
- TRBJ2-5 TRBD2 TRBV7-2 18 TGTGCCAGCAGCTTAACAGCGGGGGGCGTTGCGAGACCCTTCGCCCAGTACTTC CASSLTAGGVARPFAQYF
many TRBJ2-7 - TRBV20-1 15 TGCAGTGCTAGAGATAGAACTAAGCCCGCCTACGAGCAGTACTTC CSARDRTKPAYEQYF
- TRBJ1-5 - TRBV28 15 TGTGCCAGCAGTCCCGGATCTTCCAGCAATCAGCCCCAGCATTTT CASSPGSSSNQPQHF
few TRBJ2-1 - TRBV7-2 12 TGTGCCAGCAGCACCTCAAAAATCGAGCAGTTCTTC CASSTSKIEQFF
many TRBJ1-2 - TRBV6-1 14 TGTGCCAGCAGTGAAGCCCTAAGGGACTATGGCTACACCTTC CASSEALRDYGYTF
many TRBJ2-1 TRBD2 TRBV5-1 16 TGCGCCAGCAGCTTGAGGGTTAGCGGGGGGAACAATGAGCAGTTCTTC CASSLRVSGGNNEQFF
- TRBJ1-1 - TRBV20-1 14 TGCAGTGCTAGAGAAGGCAGGGCGTCGACTGAAGCTTTCTTT CSAREGRASTEAFF
few TRBJ2-5 TRBD2 TRBV20-1 17 TGCAGTGCTTCGGGGGCTAGCGGGGGATCGCCCTGCTTGACCCAGTACTTC CSASGASGGSPCLTQYF
many TRBJ2-7 - TRBV3-1 14 TGTGCCAGCAGCCGGTCCGGCGGGCAAGACGAGCAGTACTTC CASSRSGGQDEQYF
- TRBJ2-7 - TRBV6-6 14 TGTGCCAGCAGTTACGCGGGCAGGGCCTACGAGCAGTACTTC CASSYAGRAYEQYF
many TRBJ2-7 - TRBV25-1 13 TGTGCCAGCAGTGAATACGGGCTCTACGAGCAGTACTTC CASSEYGLYEQYF
many TRBJ2-1 - TRBV6-5 13 TGTGCCAGCAGAGCCGTTGGAGCGAATGAGCAGTTCTTC CASRAVGANEQFF
- TRBJ2-3 TRBD2 TRBV12-3/TRBV12-4 15 TGTGCCAGCAGTCTTCTAGCGGGAGGTGGAGATACGCAGTATTTT CASSLLAGGGDTQYF
many TRBJ2-5 - TRBV11-2 14 TGTGCCAGCAGCTCCCAAGGGAGGAAAGAGACCCAGTACTTC CASSSQGRKETQYF
- TRBJ2-3 - TRBV20-1 14 TGCAGTGCTTCTAGCGCCCGACTCACAGATACGCAGTATTTT CSASSARLTDTQYF
once TRBJ1-4 - TRBV6-2/TRBV6-3 16 TGTGCCAGCAGACCGGACACGGCTTCAACTAATGAAAAACTGTTTTTT CASRPDTASTNEKLFF
many TRBJ2-3 - TRBV20-1 14 TGCAGTGCTAGGGACCCGGGGGAGACCTTTACGCAGTATTTT CSARDPGETFTQYF
many TRBJ2-1 TRBD2 TRBV7-3 16 TGTGCCAGCAGCAGAGGACTAGCGCGACCCTACAATGAGCAGTTCTTC CASSRGLARPYNEQFF
- TRBJ2-7 TRBD1 TRBV6-5 14 TGTGCCAGCAGTTACTCAGGGGGCTGGGGCGAGCAGTACTTC CASSYSGGWGEQYF
many TRBJ1-4 - TRBV12-3/TRBV12-4 14 TGTGCCAGCAGTTTAGCAGGCGTTAATGAAAAACTGTTTTTT CASSLAGVNEKLFF
few TRBJ2-1 - TRBV7-3 14 TGTGCCAGCATGACCGGGTCAGGGTCGAATGAGCAGTTCTTC CASMTGSGSNEQFF
- TRBJ1-4 - TRBV7-2 15 TGTGCCAGCAGCTTAGTTCAGGCCGCTAATGAAAAACTGTTTTTT CASSLVQAANEKLFF
- TRBJ2-4 TRBD1 TRBV20-1 15 TGCAGTGCTAGGACGCCGGGACAGCTCGTTGGCATTCAGTACTTC CSARTPGQLVGIQYF
once TRBJ2-7 TRBD1 TRBV7-2 16 TGTGCCAGCAGCTTGAGGGGACAGGGAAAAGGGGATGAGCAGTACTTC CASSLRGQGKGDEQYF
many TRBJ2-1 TRBD2 TRBV7-7 16 TGTGCTAGCAGCTCCTTTAGCGGGGGCTCCTACAATGAGCAGTTCTTC CASSSFSGGSYNEQFF
few TRBJ2-1 TRBD2 TRBV11-3 15 TGTGCCAGCAGCCCAGGGACTAGCGGCCACAATGAGCAGTTCTTC CASSPGTSGHNEQFF
many TRBJ2-3 TRBD2 TRBV11-2 14 TGTGCCAGCCGGGGGGGCCCCAGCACAGATACGCAGTATTTT CASRGGPSTDTQYF
- TRBJ1-5 - TRBV5-1 18 TGCGCCAGCAGCTTATTCCCCCCGGGGGGGGATGGCAATCAGCCCCAGCATTTT CASSLFPPGGDGNQPQHF
many TRBJ2-3 - TRBV6-5 12 TGTGCCAGCAGTACCCTCGGAGATACGCAGTATTTT CASSTLGDTQYF
many TRBJ2-1 - TRBV7-3 15 TGTGCCAGCAGCATGACCGGGACATTTAGTAATGAGCAGTTCTTC CASSMTGTFSNEQFF
many TRBJ2-7 - TRBV5-4 14 TGTGCCAGCAGCTCGGGGGGACAAACCTACGAGCAGTACTTC CASSSGGQTYEQYF
few TRBJ1-1 - TRBV10-3 14 TGTGCCATCAGTGAGTCAACAGCCAGAAGTGGAGCTTTCTTT CAISESTARSGAFF
few TRBJ2-7 TRBD2 TRBV20-1 15 TGCAGTGCCCCGATTAGCGGGGCCCCCTCCTACGAGCAGTACTTC CSAPISGAPSYEQYF
- TRBJ2-1 - TRBV10-3 11 TGTGCCAGTACTAACCTCAATGAGCAGTTCTTC CASTNLNEQFF